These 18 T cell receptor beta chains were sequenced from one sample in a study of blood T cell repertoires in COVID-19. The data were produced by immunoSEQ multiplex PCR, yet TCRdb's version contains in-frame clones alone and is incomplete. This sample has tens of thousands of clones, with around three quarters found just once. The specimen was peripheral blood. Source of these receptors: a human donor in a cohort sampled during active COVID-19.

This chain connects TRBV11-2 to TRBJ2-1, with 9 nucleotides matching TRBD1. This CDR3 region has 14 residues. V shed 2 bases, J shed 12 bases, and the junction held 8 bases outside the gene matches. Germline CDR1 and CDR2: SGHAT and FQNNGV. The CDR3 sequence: CASSLSDRGFGQFF. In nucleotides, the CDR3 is TGTGCCAGCAGCTTATCGGACAGGGGTTTTGGGCAGTTCTTC.

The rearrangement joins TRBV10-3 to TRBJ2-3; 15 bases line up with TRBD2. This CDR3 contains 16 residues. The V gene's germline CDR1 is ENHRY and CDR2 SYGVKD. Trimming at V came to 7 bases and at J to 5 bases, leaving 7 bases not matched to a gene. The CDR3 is CAITRGLAGGLDTQYF. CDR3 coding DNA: TGTGCCATCACCAGGGGACTAGCGGGAGGACTAGATACGCAGTATTTT.

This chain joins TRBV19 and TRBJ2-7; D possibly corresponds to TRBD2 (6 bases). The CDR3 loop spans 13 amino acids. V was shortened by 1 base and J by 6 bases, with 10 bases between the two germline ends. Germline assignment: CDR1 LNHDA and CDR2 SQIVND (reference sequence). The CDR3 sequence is CASSIGAGGEQYF. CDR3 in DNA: TGTGCCAGTAGTATAGGTGCCGGGGGCGAGCAGTACTTC.

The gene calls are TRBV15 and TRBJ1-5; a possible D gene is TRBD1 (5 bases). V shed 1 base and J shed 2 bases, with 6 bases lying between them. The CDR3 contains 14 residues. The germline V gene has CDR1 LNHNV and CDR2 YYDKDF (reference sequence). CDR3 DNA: TGTGCCACCAGCAGAGGGGGGGGCAATCAGCCCCAGCATTTT. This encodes CATSRGGGNQPQHF.

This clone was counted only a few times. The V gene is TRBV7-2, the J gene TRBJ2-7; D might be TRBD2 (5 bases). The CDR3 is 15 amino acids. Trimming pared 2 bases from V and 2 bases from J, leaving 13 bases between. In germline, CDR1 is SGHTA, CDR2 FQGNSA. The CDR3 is CASSLSPGITYEQYF. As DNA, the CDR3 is TGTGCCAGCAGCTTATCCCCCGGGATCACCTACGAGCAGTACTTC.

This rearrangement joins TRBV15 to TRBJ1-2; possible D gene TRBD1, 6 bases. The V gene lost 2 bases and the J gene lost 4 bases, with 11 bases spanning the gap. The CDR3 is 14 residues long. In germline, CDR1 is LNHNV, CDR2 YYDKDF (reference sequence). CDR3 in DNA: TGTGCCACCAGCAGAAAAACAGGGTTCTATGGCTACACCTTC. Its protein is CATSRKTGFYGYTF.

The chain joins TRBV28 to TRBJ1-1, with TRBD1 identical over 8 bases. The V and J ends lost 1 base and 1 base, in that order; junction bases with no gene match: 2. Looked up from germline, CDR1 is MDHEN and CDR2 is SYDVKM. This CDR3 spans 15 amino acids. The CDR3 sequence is CASSLYGQGNTEAFF. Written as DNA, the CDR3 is TGTGCCAGCAGTTTATACGGACAGGGGAACACTGAAGCTTTCTTT.

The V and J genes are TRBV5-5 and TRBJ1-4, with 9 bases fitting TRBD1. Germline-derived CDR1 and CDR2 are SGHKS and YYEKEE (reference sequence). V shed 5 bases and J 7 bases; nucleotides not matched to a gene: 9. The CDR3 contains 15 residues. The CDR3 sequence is CASSPWGTGPEKLFF. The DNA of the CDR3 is TGTGCCAGCAGTCCCTGGGGGACAGGGCCTGAAAAACTGTTTTTT.

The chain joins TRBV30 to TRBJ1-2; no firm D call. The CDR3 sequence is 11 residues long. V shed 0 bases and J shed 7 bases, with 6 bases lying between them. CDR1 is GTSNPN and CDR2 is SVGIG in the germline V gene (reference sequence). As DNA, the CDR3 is TGTGCCTGGAGTGTACCAGGTGGCTACACCTTC. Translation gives CAWSVPGGYTF. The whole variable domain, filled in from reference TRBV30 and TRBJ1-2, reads SQTIHQWPATLVQPVGSPLSLECTVEGTSNPNLYWYRQAAGRGLQLLFYSVGIGQISSEVPQNLSASRPQDRQFILSSKKLLLSDSGFYLCAWSVPGGYTFGSGTRLTVV.

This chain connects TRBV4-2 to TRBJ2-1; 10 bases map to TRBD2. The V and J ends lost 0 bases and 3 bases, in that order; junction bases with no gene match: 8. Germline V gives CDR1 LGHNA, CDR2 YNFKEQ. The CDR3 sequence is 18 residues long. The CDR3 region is CASSQDLRLAGGYNEQFF. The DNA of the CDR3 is TGTGCCAGCAGCCAAGACCTCAGGTTAGCGGGAGGCTACAATGAGCAGTTCTTC.

The CDR3 loop reads CASSQEGAAGGLYNEQFF. In DNA, the CDR3 is TGCGCCAGCAGCCAAGAGGGTGCAGCGGGAGGTCTCTACAATGAGCAGTTCTTC. The rearrangement uses TRBV4-1 and TRBJ2-1; 9 positions match TRBD2. This CDR3 is 18 amino acids long. V was pared by 0 bases and J by 3 bases, with 9 bases of the junction left unmatched. The germline CDR1 and CDR2 sequences are MGHRA and YSYEKL.

The CDR3, as DNA: TGTGCCAGCAGTACACAGGACAGGGCGGCTGAAGCTTTCTTT. Translation gives CASSTQDRAAEAFF. The V call is TRBV6-5, the J call TRBJ1-1; 8 bases are shared with TRBD1. Germline assignment: CDR1 MNHEY and CDR2 SVGAGI. The CDR3 sequence is 14 residues long. V shed 5 bases and J 6 bases; nucleotides not matched to a gene: 8.

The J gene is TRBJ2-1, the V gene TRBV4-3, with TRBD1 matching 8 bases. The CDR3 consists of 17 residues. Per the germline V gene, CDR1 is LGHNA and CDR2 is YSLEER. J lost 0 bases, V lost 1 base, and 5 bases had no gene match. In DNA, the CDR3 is TGCGCCAGCAGCCAAGGACAGGGGTTAAGCTCCTACAATGAGCAGTTCTTC. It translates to CASSQGQGLSSYNEQFF.

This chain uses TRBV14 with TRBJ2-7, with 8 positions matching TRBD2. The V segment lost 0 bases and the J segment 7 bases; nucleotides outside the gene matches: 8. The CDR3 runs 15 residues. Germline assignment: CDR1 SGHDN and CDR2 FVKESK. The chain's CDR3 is CASSQDQAGVREQYF. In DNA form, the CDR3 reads TGTGCCAGCAGCCAAGATCAAGCGGGAGTACGTGAGCAGTACTTC. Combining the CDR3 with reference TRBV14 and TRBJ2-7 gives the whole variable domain EAGVTQFPSHSVIEKGQTVTLRCDPISGHDNLYWYRRVMGKEIKFLLHFVKESKQDESGMPNNRFLAERTGGTYSTLKVQPAELEDSGVYFCASSQDQAGVREQYFGPGTRLTVT.

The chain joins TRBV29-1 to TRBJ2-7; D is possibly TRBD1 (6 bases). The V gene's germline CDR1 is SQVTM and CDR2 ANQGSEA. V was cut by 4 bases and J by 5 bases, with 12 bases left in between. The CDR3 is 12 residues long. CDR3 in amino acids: CSVVGRGDEQYF. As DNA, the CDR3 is TGCAGCGTTGTCGGCAGGGGCGACGAGCAGTACTTC.

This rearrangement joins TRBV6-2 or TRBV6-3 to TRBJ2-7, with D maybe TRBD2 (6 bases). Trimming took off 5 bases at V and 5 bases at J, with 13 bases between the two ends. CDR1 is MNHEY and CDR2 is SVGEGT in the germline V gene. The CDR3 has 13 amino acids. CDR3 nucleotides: TGTGCCAGCAGTGGACTATACTGGGACGAGCAGTACTTC. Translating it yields CASSGLYWDEQYF.

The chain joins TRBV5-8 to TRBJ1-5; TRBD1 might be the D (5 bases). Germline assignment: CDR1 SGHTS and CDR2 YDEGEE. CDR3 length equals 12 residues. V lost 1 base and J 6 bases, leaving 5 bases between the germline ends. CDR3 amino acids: CASSLRGQPQHF. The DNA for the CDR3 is TGTGCCAGCAGCTTGAGGGGTCAGCCCCAGCATTTT.

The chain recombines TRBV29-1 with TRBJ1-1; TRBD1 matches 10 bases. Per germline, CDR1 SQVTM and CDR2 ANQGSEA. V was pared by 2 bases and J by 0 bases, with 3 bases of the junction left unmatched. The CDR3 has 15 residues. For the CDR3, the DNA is TGCAGCGTTGAACAGACAGGGGGCTTGAACACTGAAGCTTTCTTT. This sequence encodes CSVEQTGGLNTEAFF.